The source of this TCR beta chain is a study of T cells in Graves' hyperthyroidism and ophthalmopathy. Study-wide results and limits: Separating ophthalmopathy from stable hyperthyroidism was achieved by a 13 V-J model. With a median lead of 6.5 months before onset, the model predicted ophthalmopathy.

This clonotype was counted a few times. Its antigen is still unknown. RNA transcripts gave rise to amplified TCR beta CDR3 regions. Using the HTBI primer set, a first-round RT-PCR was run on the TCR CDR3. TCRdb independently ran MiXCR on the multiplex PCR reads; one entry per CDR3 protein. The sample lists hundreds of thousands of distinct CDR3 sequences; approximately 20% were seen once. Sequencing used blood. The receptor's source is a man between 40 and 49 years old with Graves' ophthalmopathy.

The CDR3 protein is CASFSGRAGTGELFF. The CDR3 nucleotides are TGTGCCAGCTTTAGCGGGAGGGCGGGCACCGGGGAGCTGTTTTTT. J is TRBJ2-2 and V is TRBV6-1; TRBD2 agrees at 11 bases. Losses at the gene ends were 8 bases for V and 4 bases for J; bases not matched to a gene: 6. Germline loops: CDR1 MNHNS, CDR2 SASEGT. This CDR3 is 15 amino acids long.